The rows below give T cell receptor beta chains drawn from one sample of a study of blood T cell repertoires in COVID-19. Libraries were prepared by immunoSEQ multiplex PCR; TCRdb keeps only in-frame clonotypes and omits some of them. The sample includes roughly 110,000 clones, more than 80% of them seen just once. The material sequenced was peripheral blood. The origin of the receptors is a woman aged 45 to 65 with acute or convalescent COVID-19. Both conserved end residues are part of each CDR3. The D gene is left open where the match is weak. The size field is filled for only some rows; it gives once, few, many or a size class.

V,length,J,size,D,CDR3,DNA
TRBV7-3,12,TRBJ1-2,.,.,CASSLGPRDYTF,TGTGCCAGCAGCTTAGGGCCCCGGGACTACACCTTC
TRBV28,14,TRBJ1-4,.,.,CASNPGARGEKLFF,TGTGCCAGCAACCCCGGGGCCCGGGGGGAAAAACTGTTTTTT
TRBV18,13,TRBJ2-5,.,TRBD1,CATRQGVGETQYF,TGTGCCACTCGACAGGGGGTTGGAGAGACCCAGTACTTC
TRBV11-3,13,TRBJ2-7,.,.,CASSLNGAYEQYF,TGTGCCAGCAGCTTAAACGGGGCCTACGAGCAGTACTTC
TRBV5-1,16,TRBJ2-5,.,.,CASSLRGGGHQETQYF,TGCGCCAGCAGCTTGCGTGGGGGAGGTCACCAAGAGACCCAGTACTTC
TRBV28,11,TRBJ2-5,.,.,CASSLRETQYF,TGTGCCAGCAGTTTACGAGAGACCCAGTACTTC
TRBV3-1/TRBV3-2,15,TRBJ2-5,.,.,CASSQRQGLGETQYF,TGTGCCAGCAGCCAGCGGCAGGGTCTCGGTGAGACCCAGTACTTC
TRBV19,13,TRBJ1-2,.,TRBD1,CASSIGQGYGYTF,TGTGCCAGTAGTATAGGACAGGGCTATGGCTACACCTTC
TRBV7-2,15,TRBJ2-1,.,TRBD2,CASRAVAGSYNEQFF,TGTGCCAGCAGAGCCGTAGCGGGCTCCTACAATGAGCAGTTCTTC
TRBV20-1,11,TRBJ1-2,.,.,CSASRVYGYTF,TGCAGTGCTAGCAGGGTTTATGGCTACACCTTC
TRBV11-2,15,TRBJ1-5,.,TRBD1,CASSKLGTGKQPQHF,TGTGCCAGCAGCAAACTTGGGACAGGGAAGCAGCCCCAGCATTTT
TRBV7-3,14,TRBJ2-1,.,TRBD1,CASGTGTSYNEQFF,TGTGCCAGCGGGACAGGGACTTCTTACAATGAGCAGTTCTTC
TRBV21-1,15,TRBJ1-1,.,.,CASSRPDRENTEAFF,TGTGCCAGCAGCAGGCCGGACAGGGAGAACACTGAAGCTTTCTTT
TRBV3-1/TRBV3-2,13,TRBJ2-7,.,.,CASSPRTSNEQYF,TGTGCCAGCAGCCCCCGGACATCAAACGAGCAGTACTTC
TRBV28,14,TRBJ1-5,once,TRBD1,CASKMRDRHQPQHF,TGTGCCAGCAAGATGAGGGACAGGCATCAGCCCCAGCATTTT
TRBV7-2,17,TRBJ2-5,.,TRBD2,CASRRGTSGRALETQYF,TGTGCCAGCAGACGAGGAACTAGCGGGAGGGCCCTGGAGACCCAGTACTTC
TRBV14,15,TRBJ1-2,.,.,CASSLWGELDYGYTF,TGTGCCAGCAGCCTTTGGGGGGAGTTGGACTATGGCTACACCTTC
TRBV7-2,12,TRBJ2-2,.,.,CATQGNTGELFF,TGTGCCACTCAGGGTAACACCGGGGAGCTGTTTTTT
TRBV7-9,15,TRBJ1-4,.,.,CASSLGTVPNEKLFF,TGTGCCAGCAGCTTAGGGACAGTTCCTAATGAAAAACTGTTTTTT
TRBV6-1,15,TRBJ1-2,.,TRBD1,CASSEVTGGYYGYTF,TGTGCCAGCAGTGAAGTAACAGGGGGCTACTATGGCTACACCTTC
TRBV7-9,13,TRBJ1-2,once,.,CASSLETGYGYTF,TGTGCCAGCAGCTTAGAGACAGGTTATGGCTACACCTTC
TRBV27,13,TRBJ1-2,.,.,CASSPSPGDGYTF,TGTGCCAGCAGTCCATCCCCTGGAGATGGCTACACCTTC
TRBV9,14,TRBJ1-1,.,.,CASSVAGYGTEAFF,TGTGCCAGCAGCGTAGCAGGGTATGGCACTGAAGCTTTCTTT
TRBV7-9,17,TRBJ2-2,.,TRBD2,CASSPRTAGPGTGELFF,TGTGCCAGCAGCCCGCGCACAGCGGGGCCTGGGACCGGGGAGCTGTTTTTT